The clone carrying this T cell receptor beta chain was seen many times. Its antigen is not known. Staff drew around 10 milliliters of peripheral blood from each donor. This CDR3 is 13 amino acids long. Germline V gene data show CDR1 as SEHNR and CDR2 as FQNEAQ (reference sequence). Trimming cost V 5 bases and J 7 bases, with 12 bases left between them. The record originates from a study of blood T cells in healthy people across ages. Findings and limits, study-wide: Diversity of TCR beta per million T cells declined in a roughly linear way with age. The study found TCR beta diversity correlated strongly with naive T cell percentage.

Then a second PCR, running about 6 to 11 cycles, was carried out with a sample-barcoded 5' primer and a J-beta primer mix. Every molecule of cDNA carried a tag from a template-switch adaptor with 12 random nucleotides. TCRdb re-called the 5' RACE reads with MiXCR, one entry per CDR3 protein. The table lists about 640,000 distinct CDR3 sequences, 58% of them singletons, with 30% to 45% in the top ten. The sample consisted of blood. This chain links TRBV7-9 with TRBJ2-1, with no clear D. The clonotype comes from a man between 60 and 75 years old in good health. The CDR3 sequence is CASSPWMGNEQFF. The CDR3 coding sequence is TGTGCCAGCAGCCCCTGGATGGGGAATGAGCAGTTCTTC. Full variable domain (rest looked up from reference TRBV7-9 and TRBJ2-1): DTGVSQNPRHKITKRGQNVTFRCDPISEHNRLYWYRQTLGQGPEFLTYFQNEAQLEKSRLLSDRFSAERPKGSFSTLEIQRTEQGDSAMYLCASSPWMGNEQFFGPGTRLTVL.